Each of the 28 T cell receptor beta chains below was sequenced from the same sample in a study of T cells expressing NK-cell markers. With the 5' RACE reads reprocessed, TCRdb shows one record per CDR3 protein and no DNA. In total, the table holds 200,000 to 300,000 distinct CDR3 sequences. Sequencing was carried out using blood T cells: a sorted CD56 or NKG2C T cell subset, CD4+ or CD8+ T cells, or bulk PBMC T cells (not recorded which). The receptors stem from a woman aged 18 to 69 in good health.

This chain's CDR3 is CSARGGLGSPLHF. The genes are TRBV20-1 and TRBJ1-6; with no DNA, the TCRdb D assignment of TRBD1 cannot be verified. CDR1 is DFQATT, CDR2 SNEGSKA, per germline (reference sequence). CDR3 length: 13 residues.

CDR3: CASSPGGRPYEQYF. The genes are TRBV7-2 and TRBJ2-7; TCRdb's assignment of TRBD1 cannot be checked, as there is no DNA. The CDR3 totals 14 residues. CDR1 is SGHTA and CDR2 is FQGNSA in the germline V gene.

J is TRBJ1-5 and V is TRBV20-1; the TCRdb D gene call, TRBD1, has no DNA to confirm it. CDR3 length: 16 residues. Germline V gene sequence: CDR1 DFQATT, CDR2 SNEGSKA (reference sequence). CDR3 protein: CSASPFNRGGNQPQHF.

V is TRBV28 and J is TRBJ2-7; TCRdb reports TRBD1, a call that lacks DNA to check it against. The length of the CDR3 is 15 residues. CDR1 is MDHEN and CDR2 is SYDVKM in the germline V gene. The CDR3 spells CASRGSTGGRGEQYF.

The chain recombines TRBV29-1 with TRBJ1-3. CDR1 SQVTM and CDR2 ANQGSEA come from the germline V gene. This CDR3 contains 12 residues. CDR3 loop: CSVALNGNTIYF.

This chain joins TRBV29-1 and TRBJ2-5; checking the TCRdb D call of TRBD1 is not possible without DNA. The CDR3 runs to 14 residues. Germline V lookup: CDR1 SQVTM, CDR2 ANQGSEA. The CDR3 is CSVLRDRLGETQYF.

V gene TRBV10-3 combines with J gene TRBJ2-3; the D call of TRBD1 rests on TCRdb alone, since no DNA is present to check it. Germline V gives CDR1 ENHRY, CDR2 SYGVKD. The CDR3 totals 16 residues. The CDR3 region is CAISESDRGREDTQYF.

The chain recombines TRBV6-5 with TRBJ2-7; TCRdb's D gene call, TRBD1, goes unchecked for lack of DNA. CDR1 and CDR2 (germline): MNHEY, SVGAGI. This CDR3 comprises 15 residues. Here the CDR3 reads CASSPGQGGTYEQYF.

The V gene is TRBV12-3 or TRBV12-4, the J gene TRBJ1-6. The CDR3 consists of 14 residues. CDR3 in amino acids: CASALLTGNSPLHF.

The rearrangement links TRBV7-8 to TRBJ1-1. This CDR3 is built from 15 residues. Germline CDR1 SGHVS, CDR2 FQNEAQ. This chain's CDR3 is CASIHNPPGSTEAFF.

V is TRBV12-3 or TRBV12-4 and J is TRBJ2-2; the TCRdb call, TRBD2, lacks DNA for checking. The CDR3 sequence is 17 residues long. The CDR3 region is CASSTRTSGSATGELFF.

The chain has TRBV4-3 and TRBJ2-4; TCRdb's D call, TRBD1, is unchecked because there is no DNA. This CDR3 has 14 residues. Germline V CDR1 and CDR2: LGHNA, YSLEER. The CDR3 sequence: CASSQDPGQGIQYF.

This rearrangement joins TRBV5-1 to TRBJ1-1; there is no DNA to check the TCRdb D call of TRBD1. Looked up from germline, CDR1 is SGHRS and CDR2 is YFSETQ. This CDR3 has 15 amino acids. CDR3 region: CASSLAVTGVTEAFF.

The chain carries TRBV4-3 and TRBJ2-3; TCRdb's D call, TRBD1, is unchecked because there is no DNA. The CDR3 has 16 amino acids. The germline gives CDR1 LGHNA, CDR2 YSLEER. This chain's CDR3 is CASSQAAPGGSDTQYF.

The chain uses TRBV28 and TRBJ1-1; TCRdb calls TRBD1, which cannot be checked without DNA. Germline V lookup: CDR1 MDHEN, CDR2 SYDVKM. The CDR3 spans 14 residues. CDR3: CASSLRTGHTEAFF.

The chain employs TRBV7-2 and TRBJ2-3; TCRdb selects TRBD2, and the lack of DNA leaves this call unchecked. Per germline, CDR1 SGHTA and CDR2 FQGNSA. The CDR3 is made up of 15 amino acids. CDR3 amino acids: CASNSFGGRSDTQYF. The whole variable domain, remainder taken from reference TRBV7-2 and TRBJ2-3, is GAGVSQSPSNKVTEKGKDVELRCDPISGHTALYWYRQSLGQGLEFLIYFQGNSAPDKSGLPSDRFSAERTGGSVSTLTIQRTQQEDSAVYLCASNSFGGRSDTQYFGPGTRLTVL.

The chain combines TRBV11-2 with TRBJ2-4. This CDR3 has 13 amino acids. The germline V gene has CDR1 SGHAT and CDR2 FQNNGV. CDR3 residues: CASSSIAKNIQYF.

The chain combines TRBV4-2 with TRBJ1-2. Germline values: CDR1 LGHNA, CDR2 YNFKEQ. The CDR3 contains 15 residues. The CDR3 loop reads CASSQDIGEDYGYTF.

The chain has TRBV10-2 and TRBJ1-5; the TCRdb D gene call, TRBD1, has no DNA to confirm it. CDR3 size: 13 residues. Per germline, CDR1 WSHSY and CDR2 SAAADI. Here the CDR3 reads CASTRQAFGPQHF.

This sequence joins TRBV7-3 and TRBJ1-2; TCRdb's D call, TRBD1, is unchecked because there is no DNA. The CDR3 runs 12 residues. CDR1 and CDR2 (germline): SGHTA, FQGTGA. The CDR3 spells CASGSRQYGYTF.

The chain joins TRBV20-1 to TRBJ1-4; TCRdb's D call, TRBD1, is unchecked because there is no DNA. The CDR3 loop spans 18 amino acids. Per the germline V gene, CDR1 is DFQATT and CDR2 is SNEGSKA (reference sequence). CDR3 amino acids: CSARDGTGPFATNEKLFF.

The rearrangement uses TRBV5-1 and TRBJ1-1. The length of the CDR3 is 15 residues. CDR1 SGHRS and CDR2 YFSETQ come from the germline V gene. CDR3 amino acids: CASSFEVGKNTEAFF.

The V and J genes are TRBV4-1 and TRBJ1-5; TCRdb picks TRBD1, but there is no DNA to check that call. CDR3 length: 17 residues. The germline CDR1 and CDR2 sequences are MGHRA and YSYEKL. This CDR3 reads CASSQVGIGAGPRPQHF.

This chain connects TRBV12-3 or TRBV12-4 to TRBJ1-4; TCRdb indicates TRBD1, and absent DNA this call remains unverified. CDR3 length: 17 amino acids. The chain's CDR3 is CASIGQGAASTNEKLFF.

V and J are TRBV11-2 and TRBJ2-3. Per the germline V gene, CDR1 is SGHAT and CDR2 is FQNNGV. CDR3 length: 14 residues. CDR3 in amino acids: CASSPRAKGDTQYF.

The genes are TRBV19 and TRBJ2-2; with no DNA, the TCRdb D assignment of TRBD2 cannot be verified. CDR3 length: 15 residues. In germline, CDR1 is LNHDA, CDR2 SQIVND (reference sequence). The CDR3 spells CASSMSRWNTGELFF.

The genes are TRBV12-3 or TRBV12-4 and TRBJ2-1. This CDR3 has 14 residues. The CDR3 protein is CASTPGLQPTEQFF.

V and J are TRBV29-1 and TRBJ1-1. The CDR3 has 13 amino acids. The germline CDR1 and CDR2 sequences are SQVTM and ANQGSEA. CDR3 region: CSVELGVSTEAFF.